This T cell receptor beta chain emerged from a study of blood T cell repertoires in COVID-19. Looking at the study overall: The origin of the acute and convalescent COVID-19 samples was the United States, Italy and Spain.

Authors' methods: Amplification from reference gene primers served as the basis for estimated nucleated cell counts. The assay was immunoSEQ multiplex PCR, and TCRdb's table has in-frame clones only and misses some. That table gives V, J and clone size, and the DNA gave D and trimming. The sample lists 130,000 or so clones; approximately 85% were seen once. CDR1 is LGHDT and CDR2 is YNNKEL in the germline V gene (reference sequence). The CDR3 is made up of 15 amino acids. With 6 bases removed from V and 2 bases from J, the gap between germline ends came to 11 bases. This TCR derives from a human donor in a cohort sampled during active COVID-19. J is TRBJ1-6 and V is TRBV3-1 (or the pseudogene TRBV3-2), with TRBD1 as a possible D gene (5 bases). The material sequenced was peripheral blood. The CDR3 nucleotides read TGTGCCAGCAGAAGCGGGGGGACCTATAATTCACCCCTCCACTTT. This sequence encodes CASRSGGTYNSPLHF.